Listed below are T cell receptor beta chains from one sample, sequenced in a study of blood T cell repertoires in COVID-19. Here immunoSEQ multiplex PCR was the method, and the copy in TCRdb shows in-frame clones only, minus some. The profile shows about 91,000 clones, 70% to 90% of them singletons. Specimen: peripheral blood. The receptor source for this set is a woman aged 80 or over with active COVID-19. Each CDR3 is given with its conserved first and last residue. D genes are given only for firm matches. For some rows the clone size is stated as once, few or many, or as a class when expanded; others skip it.

clone_size: once
v_call: TRBV5-6
d_call: .
j_call: TRBJ2-5
cdr3_aa: CASSLGGTGVRSETQYF
cdr3_nt: TGTGCCAGCAGCTTGGGTGGTACGGGAGTTCGGTCGGAGACCCAGTACTTC

clone_size: .
v_call: TRBV27
d_call: .
j_call: TRBJ2-1
cdr3_aa: CASSLLSGNNEQFF
cdr3_nt: TGTGCCAGCAGTTTATTGTCAGGGAACAATGAGCAGTTCTTC

clone_size: .
v_call: TRBV6-2/TRBV6-3
d_call: TRBD2
j_call: TRBJ2-3
cdr3_aa: CASSYGTSGSQDTQYF
cdr3_nt: TGTGCCAGCAGTTACGGGACTAGCGGGAGTCAAGATACGCAGTATTTT

clone_size: .
v_call: TRBV27
d_call: .
j_call: TRBJ2-3
cdr3_aa: CASSLGAGTDTQYF
cdr3_nt: TGTGCCAGCAGTTTGGGGGCAGGGACAGATACGCAGTATTTT

clone_size: once
v_call: TRBV27
d_call: TRBD1
j_call: TRBJ2-7
cdr3_aa: CASSRTGTYEQYF
cdr3_nt: TGTGCCAGCAGTCGGACAGGGACCTACGAGCAGTACTTC

clone_size: .
v_call: TRBV7-3
d_call: TRBD1
j_call: TRBJ2-3
cdr3_aa: CASSRGGLPGDTQYF
cdr3_nt: TGTGCCAGCAGCCGAGGGGGCCTACCGGGGGATACGCAGTATTTT

clone_size: .
v_call: TRBV6-5
d_call: .
j_call: TRBJ1-3
cdr3_aa: CASTYGLASGNTIYF
cdr3_nt: TGTGCCAGCACCTACGGGTTGGCCTCTGGAAACACCATATATTTT

clone_size: .
v_call: TRBV28
d_call: TRBD2
j_call: TRBJ2-5
cdr3_aa: CASSFATSGPQETQYF
cdr3_nt: TGTGCCAGCAGTTTTGCTACTAGCGGGCCCCAAGAGACCCAGTACTTC

clone_size: .
v_call: TRBV27
d_call: TRBD2
j_call: TRBJ2-7
cdr3_aa: CASRSGGNEQYF
cdr3_nt: TGTGCCAGCAGGTCGGGAGGGAACGAGCAGTACTTC

clone_size: .
v_call: TRBV5-4
d_call: TRBD2
j_call: TRBJ2-5
cdr3_aa: CASSLPTSGFQETQYF
cdr3_nt: TGTGCCAGCAGCTTACCGACTAGCGGGTTCCAAGAGACCCAGTACTTC

clone_size: .
v_call: TRBV2
d_call: .
j_call: TRBJ1-5
cdr3_aa: CASRALDSSSQPQHF
cdr3_nt: TGTGCCAGCAGAGCCCTCGATAGTTCGAGTCAGCCCCAGCATTTT

clone_size: .
v_call: TRBV3-1/TRBV3-2
d_call: .
j_call: TRBJ1-4
cdr3_aa: CASSQDLAGLGGNEKLFF
cdr3_nt: TGTGCCAGCAGCCAAGATTTAGCTGGCCTCGGAGGGAATGAAAAACTGTTTTTT

clone_size: .
v_call: TRBV4-3
d_call: .
j_call: TRBJ2-1
cdr3_aa: CASSQGDLAFHEQFF
cdr3_nt: TGCGCCAGCAGCCAAGGAGATCTAGCGTTTCATGAGCAGTTCTTC

clone_size: .
v_call: TRBV7-8
d_call: .
j_call: TRBJ2-7
cdr3_aa: CASSLGYAVTYEQYF
cdr3_nt: TGTGCCAGCAGCTTAGGTTACGCGGTTACCTACGAGCAGTACTTC

clone_size: .
v_call: TRBV21-1
d_call: .
j_call: TRBJ2-2
cdr3_aa: CASSKGYQRESTGELFF
cdr3_nt: TGTGCCAGCAGCAAAGGTTACCAGCGGGAGAGCACCGGGGAGCTGTTTTTT

clone_size: .
v_call: TRBV19
d_call: .
j_call: TRBJ2-7
cdr3_aa: CASSMAVLLHEQYF
cdr3_nt: TGTGCCAGTAGTATGGCGGTACTTCTTCACGAGCAGTACTTC

clone_size: .
v_call: TRBV12-3/TRBV12-4
d_call: .
j_call: TRBJ2-7
cdr3_aa: CASSQRYEQYF
cdr3_nt: TGTGCCAGCAGTCAGCGGTACGAGCAGTACTTC

clone_size: .
v_call: TRBV12-5
d_call: TRBD2
j_call: TRBJ2-1
cdr3_aa: CASGPGGSYNEQFF
cdr3_nt: TGTGCTAGTGGCCCGGGAGGCTCCTACAATGAGCAGTTCTTC

clone_size: .
v_call: TRBV5-1
d_call: TRBD2
j_call: TRBJ2-1
cdr3_aa: CASSFDVAGVLGPSYNEQFF
cdr3_nt: TGCGCCAGCAGCTTCGACGTAGCGGGAGTTTTAGGCCCCTCCTACAATGAGCAGTTCTTC

clone_size: .
v_call: TRBV11-2
d_call: .
j_call: TRBJ2-3
cdr3_aa: CASSFRGASQDTQYF
cdr3_nt: TGTGCCAGCAGCTTCCGGGGTGCTAGTCAAGATACGCAGTATTTT

clone_size: .
v_call: TRBV5-5
d_call: TRBD2
j_call: TRBJ2-2
cdr3_aa: CASRSGLAGTNTGELFF
cdr3_nt: TGTGCCAGCAGATCGGGACTAGCGGGAACGAACACCGGGGAGCTGTTTTTT

clone_size: .
v_call: TRBV7-8
d_call: .
j_call: TRBJ1-5
cdr3_aa: CASSLASGFQHF
cdr3_nt: TGTGCCAGCAGCTTAGCGTCAGGATTCCAGCATTTT

clone_size: .
v_call: TRBV10-3
d_call: TRBD2
j_call: TRBJ2-3
cdr3_aa: CAINTSGGTDTQYF
cdr3_nt: TGTGCCATCAATACTAGCGGAGGAACAGATACGCAGTATTTT

clone_size: once
v_call: TRBV18
d_call: .
j_call: TRBJ2-3
cdr3_aa: CASSLGHNADTQYF
cdr3_nt: TGTGCCAGCTCACTCGGACATAACGCAGATACGCAGTATTTT

clone_size: .
v_call: TRBV28
d_call: .
j_call: TRBJ2-6
cdr3_aa: CASSPRGAGPGANVLTF
cdr3_nt: TGTGCCAGCAGTCCCCGGGGGGCGGGTCCTGGGGCCAACGTCCTGACTTTC

clone_size: .
v_call: TRBV28
d_call: .
j_call: TRBJ1-6
cdr3_aa: CASSLAGNFYNSPLHF
cdr3_nt: TGTGCCAGCAGTTTAGCAGGGAATTTTTATAATTCACCCCTCCACTTT

clone_size: .
v_call: TRBV11-2
d_call: TRBD2
j_call: TRBJ2-3
cdr3_aa: CATRRLTSGHTDTQYF
cdr3_nt: TGTGCCACCCGCCGTCTAACTAGCGGACACACAGATACGCAGTATTTT

clone_size: .
v_call: TRBV7-7
d_call: .
j_call: TRBJ2-5
cdr3_aa: CASSSLSLQETQYF
cdr3_nt: TGTGCTAGCAGCTCCCTATCTCTTCAAGAGACCCAGTACTTC

clone_size: .
v_call: TRBV11-2
d_call: TRBD2
j_call: TRBJ2-5
cdr3_aa: CASSFKSSYGGARVGQYF
cdr3_nt: TGTGCCAGCAGCTTTAAGTCCTCCTACGGGGGGGCCCGGGTTGGCCAGTACTTC

clone_size: .
v_call: TRBV5-8
d_call: .
j_call: TRBJ1-5
cdr3_aa: CASRPGRTRYSNQPQHF
cdr3_nt: TGTGCCAGCAGGCCCGGGAGAACCAGATATAGCAATCAGCCCCAGCATTTT

clone_size: .
v_call: TRBV28
d_call: TRBD2
j_call: TRBJ2-1
cdr3_aa: CASSGSGIYNEQFF
cdr3_nt: TGTGCCAGCTCGGGTAGCGGGATATACAATGAGCAGTTCTTC

clone_size: .
v_call: TRBV28
d_call: TRBD2
j_call: TRBJ2-2
cdr3_aa: CASSLLAGANTGELFF
cdr3_nt: TGTGCCAGCAGTTTACTCGCGGGAGCGAACACCGGGGAGCTGTTTTTT

clone_size: .
v_call: TRBV2
d_call: .
j_call: TRBJ2-6
cdr3_aa: CASSGLGSGANVLTF
cdr3_nt: TGTGCCAGCAGTGGACTTGGCTCTGGGGCCAACGTCCTGACTTTC

clone_size: .
v_call: TRBV7-9
d_call: TRBD1
j_call: TRBJ1-1
cdr3_aa: CASSHRKGALFMNTEAFF
cdr3_nt: TGTGCCAGCAGCCATAGGAAGGGGGCCCTGTTTATGAACACTGAAGCTTTCTTT

clone_size: .
v_call: TRBV7-8
d_call: TRBD2
j_call: TRBJ2-1
cdr3_aa: CASSRGGTSIAGEQFF
cdr3_nt: TGTGCCAGCAGCCGGGGGGGGACTTCAATTGCGGGTGAGCAGTTCTTC

clone_size: few
v_call: TRBV7-9
d_call: .
j_call: TRBJ2-7
cdr3_aa: CASSPNSGAVQYF
cdr3_nt: TGTGCCAGCAGCCCGAATTCAGGCGCTGTGCAGTACTTC

clone_size: few
v_call: TRBV19
d_call: TRBD2
j_call: TRBJ2-2
cdr3_aa: CASRMGLAGVGELFF
cdr3_nt: TGTGCCAGTAGAATGGGACTAGCGGGTGTCGGGGAGCTGTTTTTT

clone_size: .
v_call: TRBV6-6
d_call: TRBD2
j_call: TRBJ2-1
cdr3_aa: CASSGTSGSVEQFF
cdr3_nt: TGTGCCAGCAGTGGGACTAGCGGGAGTGTTGAGCAGTTCTTC

clone_size: .
v_call: TRBV24-1
d_call: .
j_call: TRBJ2-3
cdr3_aa: CATSGAGSTTDTQYF
cdr3_nt: TGTGCCACCAGTGGGGCGGGCAGCACGACAGATACGCAGTATTTT

clone_size: .
v_call: TRBV4-1
d_call: TRBD2
j_call: TRBJ2-1
cdr3_aa: CASSQDSSGRGGYNEQFF
cdr3_nt: TGCGCCAGCAGCCAAGATTCCAGCGGGAGGGGGGGGTACAATGAGCAGTTCTTC

clone_size: .
v_call: TRBV11-3
d_call: .
j_call: TRBJ1-1
cdr3_aa: CASSPTENTEAFF
cdr3_nt: TGTGCCAGCAGCCCCACAGAGAACACTGAAGCTTTCTTT

clone_size: .
v_call: TRBV4-2
d_call: TRBD1
j_call: TRBJ2-1
cdr3_aa: CASSQQTGTGVNEQFF
cdr3_nt: TGTGCCAGCAGCCAACAAACCGGGACAGGGGTCAATGAGCAGTTCTTC

clone_size: .
v_call: TRBV6-4
d_call: .
j_call: TRBJ1-4
cdr3_aa: CASQTGQNEKLFF
cdr3_nt: TGTGCCAGCCAAACAGGTCAAAATGAAAAACTGTTTTTT

clone_size: .
v_call: TRBV5-8
d_call: .
j_call: TRBJ1-3
cdr3_aa: CASTFTGVSGNTIYF
cdr3_nt: TGTGCCAGCACCTTCACTGGAGTCTCTGGAAACACCATATATTTT